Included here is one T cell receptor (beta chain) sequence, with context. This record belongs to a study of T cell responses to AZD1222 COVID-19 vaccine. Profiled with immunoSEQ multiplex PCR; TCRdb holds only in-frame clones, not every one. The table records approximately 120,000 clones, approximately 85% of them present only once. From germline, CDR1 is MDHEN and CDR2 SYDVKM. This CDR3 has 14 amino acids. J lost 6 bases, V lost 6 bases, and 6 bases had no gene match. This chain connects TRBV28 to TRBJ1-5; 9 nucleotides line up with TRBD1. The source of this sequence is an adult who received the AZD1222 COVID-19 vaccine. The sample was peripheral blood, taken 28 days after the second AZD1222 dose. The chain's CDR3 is CASSHRGLIQPQHF. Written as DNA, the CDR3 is TGTGCCAGCAGCCACAGGGGGCTGATTCAGCCCCAGCATTTT. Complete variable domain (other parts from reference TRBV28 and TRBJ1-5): DVKVTQSSRYLVKRTGEKVFLECVQDMDHENMFWYRQDPGLGLRLIYFSYDVKMKEKGDIPEGYSVSREKKERFSLILESASTNQTSMYLCASSHRGLIQPQHFGDGTRLSIL.